Listed below are T cell receptor beta chains from one sample, sequenced in a study of T-cell reconstitution after alpha-beta-depleted transplantation in children. TCRdb reprocessed the PCR reads with MiXCR, giving one entry per CDR3 protein. Among around 300,000 distinct CDR3 sequences listed, roughly 12% were seen once. The sample consisted of peripheral blood, taken 180 days after TCRalphabeta/CD19-depleted stem cell transplant. The receptors derive from a male patient between 2 and 10 years old who had a stem cell transplant for chronic granulomatous disease, so the T cells may come from the graft donor. The CDR3 runs from the conserved cysteine through the conserved F or W. D genes are given only for firm matches. Clone sizes are shown as once, few, many, or a class for an expanded clone.

clone size	V gene	D gene	J gene	CDR3 protein	CDR3 DNA
many	TRBV29-1	NA	TRBJ2-1	CSPRSGNEQFF	TGCAGCCCTAGATCGGGGAATGAGCAGTTCTTC
many	TRBV12-3/TRBV12-4	TRBD2	TRBJ2-1	CASTEVAGGGEQFF	TGTGCCAGCACCGAGGTAGCGGGGGGTGGTGAGCAGTTCTTC
many	TRBV5-8	TRBD1	TRBJ2-5	CASSVGQGAETQYF	TGTGCCAGCAGCGTGGGACAGGGGGCTGAGACCCAGTACTTC
many	TRBV5-1	NA	TRBJ1-2	CASSLEAGVYGYTF	TGCGCCAGCAGCTTGGAGGCAGGAGTATATGGCTACACCTTC
many	TRBV5-1	TRBD2	TRBJ2-5	CASSPGGTSGETQYF	TGCGCCAGCAGCCCTGGGGGTACTAGCGGCGAGACCCAGTACTTC
many	TRBV13	NA	TRBJ2-3	CASSTHIAGSTDTQYF	TGTGCCAGCAGCACCCATATAGCAGGGAGCACAGATACGCAGTATTTT
few	TRBV19	TRBD1	TRBJ1-5	CASIRAQGANQPQHF	TGTGCCAGTATCCGCGCCCAGGGGGCGAATCAGCCCCAGCATTTT
few	TRBV18	NA	TRBJ2-3	CASSPLPREDTQYF	TGTGCCAGCTCACCCTTGCCCCGAGAAGATACGCAGTATTTT
many	TRBV25-1	TRBD1	TRBJ2-2	CASSEFGQGNTGELFF	TGTGCCAGCAGTGAATTTGGACAGGGAAACACCGGGGAGCTGTTTTTT
many	TRBV6-2/TRBV6-3	NA	TRBJ2-7	CASSGPFDVWSYEQYF	TGTGCCAGCAGTGGACCCTTCGATGTTTGGTCCTACGAGCAGTACTTC